This is a list of T cell receptor beta chains from one sample in a study of blood T cell repertoires in COVID-19. Sequencing was performed with immunoSEQ multiplex PCR; in TCRdb, only in-frame clones are kept and a portion is missing. The data contain some 86,000 clones, 75% to 90% of them seen just once; the ten biggest clones take up approximately 34%. The sample comprised peripheral blood. The receptors here all came from an elderly woman with active or convalescent COVID-19. The CDR3 runs from the conserved cysteine through the conserved F or W. Each record gives: clone size, D gene, J gene, V gene, CDR3 DNA, CDR3 protein. The D gene is left open where the match is weak. The listing skips clone size in some rows; elsewhere it reads once, few, many or a size class.

-	-	TRBJ2-3	TRBV11-3	TGTGCCAGCAGCAAAAGGGGCCCGAGGACAGGCACAGATACGCAGTATTTT	CASSKRGPRTGTDTQYF
-	TRBD1	TRBJ1-2	TRBV9	TGTGCCAGCAGCCCAGGGACAGGGGGGATCGGAGGCTACACCTTC	CASSPGTGGIGGYTF
-	TRBD1	TRBJ1-2	TRBV27	TGTGCCAGCAGTTTTACTGACAGGGAGTTCTATGGCTACACCTTC	CASSFTDREFYGYTF
-	TRBD1	TRBJ1-2	TRBV7-9	TGTGCCAGCAGCTTAGCGGGGGAGACAGGGGGCTATGGCTACACCTTC	CASSLAGETGGYGYTF
-	-	TRBJ2-2	TRBV28	TGTGCCAACTCGGGACAAAGGAACACCGGGGAGCTGTTTTTT	CANSGQRNTGELFF
-	-	TRBJ2-7	TRBV6-2/TRBV6-3	TGTGCCAGCAGTTACATGGGCGTCGATATTGGGGAGCAGTACTTC	CASSYMGVDIGEQYF
-	TRBD1	TRBJ1-5	TRBV19	TGTGCCAGTAGCAGTAGACAGGGGGCGAGCAATCAGCCCCAGCATTTT	CASSSRQGASNQPQHF
-	TRBD1	TRBJ2-7	TRBV7-3	TGTGCCAGCAGCTTAGGGACAGGGGGCGCAGCTGGCGAGCAGTACTTC	CASSLGTGGAAGEQYF
-	-	TRBJ1-5	TRBV28	TGTGCCAGCAGTTTCCCAGGGATAAGCCTCCCCAATCAGCCCCAGCATTTT	CASSFPGISLPNQPQHF
-	TRBD2	TRBJ2-5	TRBV6-2/TRBV6-3	TGTGCCAGCAGTTACTGGGGTTTACTAGCGGGGACAGAGACCCAGTACTTC	CASSYWGLLAGTETQYF
-	-	TRBJ1-1	TRBV15	TGTGCCACCAGCAGAGAACAGGGCTCTGAAGCTTTCTTT	CATSREQGSEAFF
-	-	TRBJ1-1	TRBV11-3	TGTGCCAGCAGCCCTCAGGGGTCGTCTGAAGCTTTCTTT	CASSPQGSSEAFF
-	-	TRBJ1-4	TRBV2	TGTGCCAGCAGGCCTCCCCCAGGGAATGAAAAACTGTTTTTT	CASRPPPGNEKLFF
-	-	TRBJ2-7	TRBV6-5	TGTGCCAGCAGTCCCTACTTTTACTACGAGCAGTACTTC	CASSPYFYYEQYF
-	TRBD1	TRBJ2-5	TRBV29-1	TGCAGCGTCAACAGGGGCCAAGAGACCCAGTACTTC	CSVNRGQETQYF
-	-	TRBJ2-1	TRBV5-6	TGTGCCAGCAGCGGCACAGCTCAACCTTACAATGAGCAGTTCTTC	CASSGTAQPYNEQFF
-	-	TRBJ2-5	TRBV2	TGTGCCAGCAGTGTGTCTTGGCGGGCCCAGTACTTC	CASSVSWRAQYF
-	TRBD2	TRBJ2-2	TRBV5-1	TGCGCCAGCAGCTTGGGTCCTAGCGGGACGAAAAACACCGGGGAGCTGTTTTTT	CASSLGPSGTKNTGELFF
-	TRBD1	TRBJ2-3	TRBV6-2/TRBV6-3	TGTGCCAGCAGTCCAGACAGGGAAATTCGCTCAGATACGCAGTATTTT	CASSPDREIRSDTQYF
-	TRBD1	TRBJ2-7	TRBV30	TGTGCCTGGAGAGCTAGGGACAGGGGTTTCAACGAGCAGTACTTC	CAWRARDRGFNEQYF
-	-	TRBJ2-7	TRBV6-5	TGTGCTACTTACGACAGAAGCTCCTACGAGCAGTACTTC	CATYDRSSYEQYF
-	-	TRBJ1-2	TRBV5-8	TGTGCCAGCAGCTTTGGGGGGTCTGGCTACACCTTC	CASSFGGSGYTF
once	-	TRBJ1-1	TRBV7-8	TGTGCCAGCAGCTTACAACCGGACACTGAAGCTTTCTTT	CASSLQPDTEAFF
-	-	TRBJ2-7	TRBV7-9	TGTGCCAGCAGCTTATTTGTCAACGAGCAGTACTTC	CASSLFVNEQYF
-	TRBD2	TRBJ2-5	TRBV5-1	TGCGCCAGCAGCTTAACCGGGACTAGTGGGGAGACCCAGTACTTC	CASSLTGTSGETQYF
few	TRBD1	TRBJ2-1	TRBV7-8	TGTGCCAGCAGCCGTTTTCAGGGGGCGTCCTACAATGAGCAGTTCTTC	CASSRFQGASYNEQFF
-	-	TRBJ2-7	TRBV4-3	TGCGCCAGCAGCCGAGTACGGGGTGGGTCCTACGAGCAGTACTTC	CASSRVRGGSYEQYF
-	TRBD1	TRBJ1-4	TRBV28	TGTGCCAGCAGTGCTAGGACAGGGGGGGAGGGTGAAAAACTGTTTTTT	CASSARTGGEGEKLFF
-	TRBD1	TRBJ1-5	TRBV6-5	TGTGCCAGTTCCACAGGGGGAGATCAGCCCCAGCATTTT	CASSTGGDQPQHF
-	-	TRBJ2-7	TRBV2	TGTGCCAGCATTCAGGGTCAGGGGGGCTCCTACGAGCAGTACTTC	CASIQGQGGSYEQYF
-	-	TRBJ1-2	TRBV5-1	TGCGCCAGCAGCTTGGAGATGCAGTCGGGCTACACCTTC	CASSLEMQSGYTF
-	-	TRBJ2-7	TRBV7-8	TGTGCCAGCAGCCCGGGAGCGCGGCTTGTCTACGAGCAGTACTTC	CASSPGARLVYEQYF
-	TRBD1	TRBJ2-7	TRBV4-1	TGCGCCAGCAGACTCGGACAGGGGGCGGTCGAGCAGTACTTC	CASRLGQGAVEQYF
-	-	TRBJ1-4	TRBV28	TGTGCCAGCAGTTTCTTCGACAGGTTCGGGGAAAAACTGTTTTTT	CASSFFDRFGEKLFF
-	-	TRBJ2-3	TRBV3-1/TRBV3-2	TGTGCCAGCAGCCAAATGGCGGGTAGCACAGATACGCAGTATTTT	CASSQMAGSTDTQYF
few	-	TRBJ1-2	TRBV18	TGTGCCAGCTCACAAGGGGCCCCTAACTATGGCTACACCTTC	CASSQGAPNYGYTF
-	TRBD1	TRBJ1-2	TRBV6-5	TGTGCCAGCAGAGACAGGGGAGGCTATGGCTACACCTTC	CASRDRGGYGYTF
-	-	TRBJ1-1	TRBV27	TGTGCCAGCAGTTTCGCGGGGATACGGAGTGAAGCTTTCTTT	CASSFAGIRSEAFF
-	-	TRBJ1-5	TRBV28	TGTGCCAGCAGTTTCGCCCGATTGCGGAATCAGCCCCAGCATTTT	CASSFARLRNQPQHF
few	TRBD1	TRBJ2-7	TRBV9	TGTGCCAGCAGCGTATCTACAGGGGGCCCTACCTACGAGCAGTACTTC	CASSVSTGGPTYEQYF